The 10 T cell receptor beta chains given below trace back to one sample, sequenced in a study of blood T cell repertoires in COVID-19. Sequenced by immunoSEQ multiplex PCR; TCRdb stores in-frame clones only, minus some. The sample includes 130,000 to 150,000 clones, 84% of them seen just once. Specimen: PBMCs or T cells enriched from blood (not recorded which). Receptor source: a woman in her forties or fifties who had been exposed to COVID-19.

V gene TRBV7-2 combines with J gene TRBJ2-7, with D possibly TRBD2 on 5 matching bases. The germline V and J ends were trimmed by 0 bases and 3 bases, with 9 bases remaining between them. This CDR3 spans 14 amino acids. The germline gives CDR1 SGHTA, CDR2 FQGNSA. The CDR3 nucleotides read TGTGCCAGCAGCTTAGCGGGAGACTACTACGAGCAGTACTTC. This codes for CASSLAGDYYEQYF. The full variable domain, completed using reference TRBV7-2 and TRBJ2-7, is GAGVSQSPSNKVTEKGKDVELRCDPISGHTALYWYRQSLGQGLEFLIYFQGNSAPDKSGLPSDRFSAERTGGSVSTLTIQRTQQEDSAVYLCASSLAGDYYEQYFGPGTRLTVT.

CDR3: CASSAVFLLESTDTQYF. CDR3 nucleotide sequence: TGTGCCAGCAGCGCAGTCTTCCTACTAGAGAGCACAGATACGCAGTATTTT. The genes are TRBV9 and TRBJ2-3; D may be TRBD2 (5 bases). From germline, CDR1 is SGDLS and CDR2 YYNGEE. This CDR3 spans 17 amino acids. Trimming removed 3 bases at V and 0 bases at J, with 17 bases between.

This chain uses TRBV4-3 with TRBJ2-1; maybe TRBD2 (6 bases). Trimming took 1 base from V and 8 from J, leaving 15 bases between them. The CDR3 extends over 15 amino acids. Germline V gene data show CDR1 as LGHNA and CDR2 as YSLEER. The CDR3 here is CASSQGLAPSDEQFF. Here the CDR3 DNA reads TGCGCCAGCAGCCAAGGGCTAGCGCCAAGCGATGAGCAGTTCTTC.

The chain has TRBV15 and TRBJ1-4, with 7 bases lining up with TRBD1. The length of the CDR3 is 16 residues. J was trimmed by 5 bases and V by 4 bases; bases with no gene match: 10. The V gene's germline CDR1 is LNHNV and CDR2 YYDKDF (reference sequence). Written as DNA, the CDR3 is TGTGCCACCAGCACGGAGAGGGGGCAGCAAAATGAAAAACTGTTTTTT. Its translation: CATSTERGQQNEKLFF.

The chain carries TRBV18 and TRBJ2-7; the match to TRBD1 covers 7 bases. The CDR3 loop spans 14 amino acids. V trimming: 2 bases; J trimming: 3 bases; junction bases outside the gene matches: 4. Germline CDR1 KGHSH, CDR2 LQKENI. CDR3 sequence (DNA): TGTGCCAGCTCACCAGACGCAGGGGGCTACGAGCAGTACTTC. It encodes CASSPDAGGYEQYF.

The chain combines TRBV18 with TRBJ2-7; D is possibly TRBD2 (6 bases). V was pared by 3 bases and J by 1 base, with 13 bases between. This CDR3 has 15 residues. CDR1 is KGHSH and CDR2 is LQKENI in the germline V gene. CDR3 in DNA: TGTGCCAGCTCACCTACCGGGGGTCGATCCTACGAGCAGTACTTC. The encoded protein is CASSPTGGRSYEQYF.

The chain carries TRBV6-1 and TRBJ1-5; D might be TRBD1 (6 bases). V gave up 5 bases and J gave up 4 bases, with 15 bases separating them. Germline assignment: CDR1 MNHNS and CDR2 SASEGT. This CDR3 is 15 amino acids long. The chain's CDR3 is CASSTTGTINQPQHF. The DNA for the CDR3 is TGTGCCAGCAGTACCACCGGGACAATAAATCAGCCCCAGCATTTT.

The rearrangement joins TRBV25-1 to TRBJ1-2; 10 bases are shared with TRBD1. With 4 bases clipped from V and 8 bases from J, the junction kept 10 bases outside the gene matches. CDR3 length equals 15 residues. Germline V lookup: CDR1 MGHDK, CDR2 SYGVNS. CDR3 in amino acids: CASSGFFRDRGGYTF. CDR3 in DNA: TGTGCCAGCAGTGGGTTCTTCCGGGACAGGGGAGGCTACACCTTC.

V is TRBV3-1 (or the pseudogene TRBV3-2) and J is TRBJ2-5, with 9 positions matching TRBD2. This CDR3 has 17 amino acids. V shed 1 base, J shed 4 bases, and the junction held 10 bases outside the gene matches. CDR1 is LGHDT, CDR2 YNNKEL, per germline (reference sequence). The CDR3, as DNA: TGTGCCAGCAGCCAAGTTTTTGCGGGGGGGCCCCGAGAGACCCAGTACTTC. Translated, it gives CASSQVFAGGPRETQYF.

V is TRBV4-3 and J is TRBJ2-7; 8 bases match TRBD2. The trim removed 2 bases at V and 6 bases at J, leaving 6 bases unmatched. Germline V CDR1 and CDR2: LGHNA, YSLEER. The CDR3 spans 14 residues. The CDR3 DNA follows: TGCGCCAGCAGCCAATTAGCGGGGAGAAGCGAGCAGTACTTC. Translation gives CASSQLAGRSEQYF.